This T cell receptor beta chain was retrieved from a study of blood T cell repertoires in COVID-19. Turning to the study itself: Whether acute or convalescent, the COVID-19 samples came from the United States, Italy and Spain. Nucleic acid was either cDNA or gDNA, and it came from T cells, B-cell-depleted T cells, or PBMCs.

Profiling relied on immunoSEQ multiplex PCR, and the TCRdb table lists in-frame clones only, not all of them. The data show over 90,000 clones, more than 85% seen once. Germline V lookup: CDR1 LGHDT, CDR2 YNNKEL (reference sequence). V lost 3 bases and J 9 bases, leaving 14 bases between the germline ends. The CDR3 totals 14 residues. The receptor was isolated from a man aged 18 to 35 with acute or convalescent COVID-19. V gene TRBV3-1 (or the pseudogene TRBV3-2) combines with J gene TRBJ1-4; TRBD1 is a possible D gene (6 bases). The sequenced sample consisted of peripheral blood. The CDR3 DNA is TGTGCCAGCAGCCACAAACAGGGCTTTAAAAAACTGTTTTTT. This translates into CASSHKQGFKKLFF.